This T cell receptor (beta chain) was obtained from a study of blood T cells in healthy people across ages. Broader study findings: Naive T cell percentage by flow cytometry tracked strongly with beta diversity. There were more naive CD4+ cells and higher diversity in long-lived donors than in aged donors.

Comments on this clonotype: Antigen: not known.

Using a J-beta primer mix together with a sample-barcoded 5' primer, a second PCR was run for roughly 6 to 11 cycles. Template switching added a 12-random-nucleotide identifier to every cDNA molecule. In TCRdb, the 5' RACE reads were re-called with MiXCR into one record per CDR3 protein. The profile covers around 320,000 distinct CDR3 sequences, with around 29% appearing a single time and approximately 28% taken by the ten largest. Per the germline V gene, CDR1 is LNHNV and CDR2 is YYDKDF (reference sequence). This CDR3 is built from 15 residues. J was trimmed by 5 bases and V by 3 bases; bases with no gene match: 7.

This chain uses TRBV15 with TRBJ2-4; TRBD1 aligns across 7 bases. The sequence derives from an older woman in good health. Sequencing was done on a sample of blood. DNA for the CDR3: TGTGCCACCAGCAGGGAAGGGACAGCTCAAAACATTCAGTACTTC. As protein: CATSREGTAQNIQYF.